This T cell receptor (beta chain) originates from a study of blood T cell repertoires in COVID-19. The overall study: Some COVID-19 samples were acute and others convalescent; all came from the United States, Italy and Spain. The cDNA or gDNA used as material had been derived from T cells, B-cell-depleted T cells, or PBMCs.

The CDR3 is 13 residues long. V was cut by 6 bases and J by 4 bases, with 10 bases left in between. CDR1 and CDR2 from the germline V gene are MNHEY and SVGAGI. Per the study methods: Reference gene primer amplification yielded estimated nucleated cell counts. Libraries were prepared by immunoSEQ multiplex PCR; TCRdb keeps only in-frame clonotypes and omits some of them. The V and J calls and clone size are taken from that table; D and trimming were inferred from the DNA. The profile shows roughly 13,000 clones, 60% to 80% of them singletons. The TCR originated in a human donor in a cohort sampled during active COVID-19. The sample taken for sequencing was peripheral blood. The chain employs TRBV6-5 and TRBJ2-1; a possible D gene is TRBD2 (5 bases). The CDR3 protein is CASRLGLYNEQFF. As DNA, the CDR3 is TGTGCCAGCAGACTAGGGTTATACAATGAGCAGTTCTTC.